This is a list of T cell receptor beta chains from one sample in a study of glioma-infiltrating T cells. MiXCR, applied by TCRdb to the multiplex PCR reads, yields one record per CDR3 protein. Here the sample spans around 97,000 distinct CDR3 sequences, 29% being singletons. Sequenced material: glioma tissue, nonneoplastic brain tissue, or PBMCs (not recorded which). Receptors originate from a human donor with low-grade glioma or glioblastoma, undergoing nonglioma brain surgery, or in good health (not recorded which). Both conserved end residues are part of each CDR3. D genes are given only for firm matches. A row's size may be missing; if present it is once, few, many or a size class.

j_gene,d_gene,v_gene,abundance,CDR3aa,CDR3nt
TRBJ2-2,TRBD1,TRBV6-1,many,CASTRTGTYTGELFF,TGTGCCAGCACCCGGACAGGAACTTACACCGGGGAGCTGTTTTTT
TRBJ1-2,TRBD1,TRBV19,many,CASSSRQGDNYGYTF,TGTGCCAGTAGTTCCCGACAGGGAGATAACTATGGCTACACCTTC
TRBJ2-7,NA,TRBV6-2/TRBV6-3,many,CASSSLGQGTYEQYF,TGTGCCAGCAGTTCCTTGGGGCAGGGCACCTACGAGCAGTACTTC
TRBJ2-1,NA,TRBV29-1,NA,CSEGEASGHEQFF,TGCAGCGAGGGGGAGGCTAGTGGCCATGAGCAGTTCTTC
TRBJ2-5,NA,TRBV4-1,NA,CSSSKTYGETQYF,TGCTCCAGCAGCAAAACTTACGGAGAGACCCAGTACTTC
TRBJ2-3,NA,TRBV5-1,NA,CASSIPTADYTDTQYF,TGCGCCAGCAGCATCCCGACGGCCGACTACACAGATACGCAGTATTTT
TRBJ2-5,NA,TRBV5-4,NA,CASSLGSGETQYF,TGTGCCAGCAGCCTTGGGTCGGGGGAGACCCAGTACTTC
TRBJ2-7,NA,TRBV19,few,CASSMQGSYEQYF,TGTGCCAGTAGTATGCAGGGCTCCTACGAGCAGTACTTC
TRBJ2-6,TRBD1,TRBV28,NA,CASSFTGVANVLTF,TGTGCCAGCAGTTTTACAGGGGTGGCCAACGTCCTGACTTTC
TRBJ2-3,NA,TRBV12-3/TRBV12-4,NA,CASSSFSYTQYF,TGTGCCAGCAGTTCCTTCTCGTATACGCAGTATTTT
TRBJ2-6,NA,TRBV6-1,many,CASSTKTGRIDSGANVLTF,TGTGCCAGCAGTACAAAGACAGGCCGGATCGATTCTGGGGCCAACGTCCTGACTTTC
TRBJ1-1,TRBD1,TRBV29-1,NA,CSVDRGMNTEAFF,TGCAGCGTTGACAGGGGGATGAACACTGAAGCTTTCTTT
TRBJ2-1,NA,TRBV27,NA,CASSFPTGEPNNEQFF,TGTGCCAGCAGTTTCCCTACAGGAGAGCCGAACAATGAGCAATTCTTC
TRBJ1-3,NA,TRBV20-1,many,CSALPGEGFGNTIYF,TGCAGTGCCCTGCCGGGAGAGGGGTTCGGAAACACCATATATTTT
TRBJ1-2,NA,TRBV3-1,many,CASRADYGYTF,TGTGCCAGCAGGGCGGACTATGGCTACACCTTC
TRBJ1-1,NA,TRBV3-1,few,CASSSTGRATEAFF,TGTGCCAGCAGTAGCACAGGGAGGGCTACTGAAGCTTTCTTT
TRBJ2-3,NA,TRBV29-1,once,CSVRRTSTDTQYF,TGCAGCGTTAGGAGGACTAGCACAGATACGCAGTATTTT
TRBJ1-5,NA,TRBV12-3/TRBV12-4,few,CASSLPGVGSNQPQHF,TGTGCCAGCAGTCTTCCTGGGGTAGGGAGCAATCAGCCCCAGCATTTT
TRBJ2-5,NA,TRBV6-6,many,CASSYSTPGIGETQYF,TGTGCCAGCAGTTACTCGACACCGGGGATAGGCGAGACCCAGTACTTC
TRBJ1-5,NA,TRBV12-3/TRBV12-4,few,CASSRAYSNQPQHF,TGTGCCAGCAGTCGGGCGTATAGCAATCAGCCCCAGCATTTT
TRBJ1-5,TRBD1,TRBV6-1,many,CASSYGTGADQPQHF,TGTGCCAGCAGTTATGGGACAGGGGCCGATCAGCCCCAGCATTTT
TRBJ2-1,NA,TRBV7-3,many,CASSSGGEVEQFF,TGTGCCAGCAGCTCAGGTGGAGAGGTTGAGCAGTTCTTC
TRBJ2-7,NA,TRBV6-1,many,CASSYGSGGPYEQYF,TGTGCCAGCAGCTACGGCAGCGGAGGTCCCTACGAGCAGTACTTC
TRBJ2-7,NA,TRBV2,many,CASSTQVPPYEQYF,TGTGCCAGCAGTACACAGGTCCCCCCATACGAGCAGTACTTC
TRBJ2-1,NA,TRBV20-1,many,CSQTGSYNEQFF,TGCAGTCAAACTGGCTCCTACAATGAGCAGTTCTTC
TRBJ1-3,NA,TRBV4-2,NA,CASSPAPPGNTIYF,TGTGCCAGCAGCCCCGCACCCCCTGGAAACACCATATATTTT
TRBJ2-7,NA,TRBV3-1,NA,CASSQGSDSYEQYF,TGTGCCAGCAGCCAAGGTAGCGACTCCTACGAGCAGTACTTC
TRBJ2-1,TRBD2,TRBV4-2,few,CASSQDLSGGRAFF,TGTGCCAGCAGCCAAGATCTTTCGGGGGGGCGGGCATTCTTC
TRBJ1-5,NA,TRBV20-1,many,CSARDLQGNQPQHF,TGCAGTGCTAGAGACCTGCAGGGGAATCAGCCCCAGCATTTT
TRBJ2-7,TRBD1,TRBV27,NA,CASSLLTGGNEQYF,TGTGCCAGCAGTTTATTAACAGGGGGGAACGAGCAGTACTTC
TRBJ2-7,TRBD2,TRBV4-3,NA,CASSQDRLTSGGTYEQYF,TGCGCCAGCAGCCAAGACCGCCTTACTAGCGGGGGGACCTACGAGCAGTACTTC
TRBJ1-1,NA,TRBV27,many,CASKKNTEAFF,TGTGCCAGCAAGAAGAACACTGAAGCTTTCTTT
TRBJ2-2,TRBD1,TRBV19,few,CASTAPPTGAGELFF,TGTGCCAGTACCGCCCCCCCCACAGGGGCCGGGGAGCTGTTTTTT
TRBJ1-1,NA,TRBV2,many,CASKDGMMNTEAFF,TGTGCCAGCAAGGACGGAATGATGAACACTGAAGCTTTCTTT
TRBJ2-6,TRBD1,TRBV28,NA,CASSRDSSGANVFTF,TGTGCCAGCAGCAGGGACAGCTCTGGGGCCAACGTCTTCACTTTC
TRBJ1-3,TRBD1,TRBV4-3,few,CASSQGDGTALANTIYF,TGCGCCAGCAGCCAAGGGGACGGGACAGCCCTGGCAAACACCATATATTTT
TRBJ2-7,NA,TRBV20-1,many,CSALMNGPLIIF,TGCAGTGCTTTGATGAATGGACCGCTCATAATTTTC
TRBJ1-5,NA,TRBV20-1,many,CSGTEQGDQPQHF,TGCAGTGGGACGGAACAGGGCGATCAGCCCCAGCATTTT
TRBJ2-3,TRBD1,TRBV7-6,few,CASSPRTGAISDTQYF,TGTGCCAGCAGCCCTCGGACAGGGGCTATATCAGATACGCAGTATTTT
TRBJ2-5,NA,TRBV29-1,few,CSVATSSAGTQYF,TGCAGCGTCGCGACCAGTTCGGCGGGCACCCAGTACTTC
TRBJ2-3,NA,TRBV12-3/TRBV12-4,NA,CASSLQASGTDTQYF,TGTGCCAGCAGTTTACAGGCTAGCGGCACAGATACGCAGTATTTT